Given below is one TCR beta chain in context. The clone's antigen remains unknown. It has no much larger one-base neighbor in the sample; base qualities were not kept. The data were taken from a study of identical twins (dated by TCRdb to 2016 to 2018). Describing the broader study: To test whether fetal clonotypes persist, the study used deep sequencing on TCR alpha and beta repertoires from monozygotic twins, unrelated adults of various ages, and cord blood. To rule out contamination, the twin experiments were replicated at different times with different library preparation protocols. Overall study results and their limits: Zero-insertion analyses could be partly confounded by invariant T cells such as MAIT and iNKT, although diverse VJ usage argued against such confounding for most clonotypes. Fewer insertions were carried by abundant cord blood beta clonotypes; a weaker similar trend was observed in young adult naive repertoires, while no such trend was observed in memory repertoires. Compared with coincidental sharing between unrelated individuals, out-of-frame TCR alpha sequences shared between twins showed an excess of sequences with low generation probability. Recombination models systematically underestimated out-of-frame TCR alpha sharing in monozygotic twins but agreed with sharing between unrelated individuals. A weaker excess of twin sharing was found in beta out-of-frame sequences because the signal-to-noise ratio was lowered by fewer shared sequences. Because the same donors could not be followed over many years, conclusions were based on cross-sectional statistical analysis.

Every donor was a healthy Caucasian. Three pairs of female monozygotic twins, all aged about 18 to 30 years, were included in the twin cohort. Positive isolation kits from Invitrogen were used to isolate the CD4+ and CD8+ T cell populations. Trimming at the junction amounts to 5 bases on V and 11 bases on J, and the germline ends lie 12 bases apart. The CDR3, from cysteine to phenylalanine, totals 12 residues. Of the read, only the CDR3 DNA is kept; its 36 bases are in frame from base 1. CDR1 and CDR2 are drawn from the germline V gene (reference sequence): SEHNR, FQNEAQ. The library was prepared using 5' RACE. The sequencer was an Illumina HiSeq 2000. A universal primer binding site was introduced by template switching, and a unique molecular identifier was present in the final cDNA, enabling accurate counting of TCR cDNA molecules. First-strand cDNA for TCR alpha and beta chains was synthesized from specific primers in the conserved constant-segment region. To control for contamination, every cDNA library was double barcoded, receiving both a SMART-Mk sample barcode and Illumina barcodes. Two successive PCR steps introduced TruSeq adapter sequences along with Illumina sample barcodes. Sequencing of the TCR alpha and beta cDNA libraries was done on the Illumina HiSeq platform using custom primers. In the original analysis: Raw reads were processed with MiGEC to extract unique molecular identifiers, and MiXCR was used to determine CDR3 positions. Recombination models were inferred per individual with the repgenHMM and IGoR tools using an EM algorithm. Shared clonotypes were analyzed with the tcR package in R, and sharing was normalized by the product of cloneset sizes. To study raw recombination free of thymic and clonal selection effects, out-of-frame nonproductive sequences were analyzed. TCRdb cleaned the public reads at Q25 with fastp, built clones with MiXCR and kept in-frame beta chains. CDR3 protein duplicates are merged, each entry listing the most common genes and DNA. For this entry, the V and J calls and clone size follow TCRdb and not the study's own pipeline. The sample data list hundreds of thousands of distinct CDR3 sequences, and around an eighth of these were observed just once. The biggest ten clones account for approximately 7.6% of the sample.

The same sample was also used in a study of yellow fever vaccine responses in identical twins. The other study reports the following: The T cell response to vaccination in identical twins was reported by the authors to appear partly convergent and partly personalized. Focusing on identical twins, the study followed the T cell clones that responded to the vaccine, and did so with precision.

The TCR originated in a woman younger than 35 in good health. Sample: CD8+ T cells sorted from blood. The V gene is TRBV7-9 and the J gene is TRBJ2-2; a confident D gene designation cannot be given. CDR3 loop: CASSPYPRELFF. In nucleotide form, the sequence is TGTGCCAGCAGCCCCTACCCTCGAGAGCTGTTTTTT.